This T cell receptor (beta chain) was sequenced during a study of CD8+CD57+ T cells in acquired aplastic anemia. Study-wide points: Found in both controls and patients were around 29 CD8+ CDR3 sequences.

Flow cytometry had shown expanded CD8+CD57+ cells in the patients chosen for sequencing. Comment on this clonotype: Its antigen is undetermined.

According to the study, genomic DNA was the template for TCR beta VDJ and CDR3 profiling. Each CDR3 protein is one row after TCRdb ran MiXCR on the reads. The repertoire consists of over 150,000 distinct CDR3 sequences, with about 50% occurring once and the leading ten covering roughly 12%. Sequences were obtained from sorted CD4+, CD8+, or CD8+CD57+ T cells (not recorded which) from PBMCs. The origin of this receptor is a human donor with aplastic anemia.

This CDR3 reads CSASPRQGTEAFF. DNA of the CDR3: TGCAGTGCTTCACCTAGACAGGGAACTGAAGCTTTCTTT. This chain joins TRBV20-1 and TRBJ1-1; 7 nucleotides line up with TRBD1. This CDR3 has 13 residues. Per the germline V gene, CDR1 is DFQATT and CDR2 is SNEGSKA (reference sequence). J was trimmed by 5 bases and V by 5 bases; bases with no gene match: 8.